Below, one T cell receptor beta chain is given with its context. Antigen unknown. These data come from a study of CD8+ T cells in alopecia areata. CD4+ and CD8+ T cells were sorted from PBMCs. General study points: Patients shared TCRs less clearly than mice did, possibly owing to HLA. Affected lesional scalp, above all in alopecia totalis/universalis, was more clonal than normal scalp.

Investigators isolated RNA and reverse transcribed it into cDNA to act as the sequencing template. Assay: immunoSEQ multiplex PCR; the TCRdb copy retains only in-frame clones and omits some. The sample records 150,000 to 200,000 clones, 50% to 65% being singletons. This clonotype was sampled from a human donor in good health. The sequencing input was CD4+ T cells sorted from blood.

The CDR3 DNA sequence: TGCAGTCCCAGGGGCGGTGGGCAGTTCTTC. Its translation is CSPRGGGQFF. The V and J genes are TRBV20-1 and TRBJ2-1; D is perhaps TRBD1 (6 bases). Germline loops: CDR1 DFQATT, CDR2 SNEGSKA (reference sequence). Trimming took 8 bases from V and 12 from J, leaving 14 bases between them. This CDR3 has 10 amino acids.